The clone carrying this TCR beta chain was detected once. Its specificity is not known. Data came from immunoSEQ multiplex PCR; TCRdb stores just in-frame clones and leaves some out. The table has roughly 48,000 clones, approximately 86% seen once. The time point here: cycle 4 day 1 (C4D1), after 6 weeks of nivolumab. All trial patients relapsed after autologous stem cell transplantation. The V and J ends lost 6 bases and 7 bases, in that order; junction bases with no gene match: 14. The CDR3 runs to 15 residues. In germline, CDR1 is MNHEY, CDR2 SVGAGI. These data come from a study of PD-1 blockade in classical Hodgkin lymphoma. Overall study findings and caveats: Newly diagnosed patients reportedly trailed healthy donors in baseline TCR diversity.

This sample comprised peripheral blood mononuclear cells (PBMCs), obtained before the fourth cycle of nivolumab. The sequence came from a human donor with classical Hodgkin lymphoma. This chain joins TRBV6-5 and TRBJ2-5; the match to TRBD1 covers 7 bases. The CDR3 protein is CASSFQGGALGTQYF. The CDR3 region has the DNA TGTGCCAGCAGCTTCCAAGGGGGCGCTTTGGGGACCCAGTACTTC.